This paragraph covers one T cell receptor (beta chain) sequence. No antigen is known for it. The ends were cut back, 0 bases at V and 1 base at J, with 9 bases in the middle. The CDR3 has 15 amino acids. Germline assignment: CDR1 MNHEY and CDR2 SVGAGI. The data are from a study of human T cells and chemical hapten exposure. At the level of the study: DPC (0.01%) was patch tested on the upper back and read at 6 days.

Time point: pre-sensitization, week 0. As to treatment: therapeutic diphenylcyclopropenone sensitization with weekly scalp DPC. Study observations and caveats: TCRs above 1 in 1000 frequency stayed constant with DPC sensitization. Alopecia was present in the donors, so their immune response may differ from healthy people's.

Individual cDNA molecules had unique molecular identifiers attached to them by the library. TCRdb independently ran MiXCR on the RACE reads; one entry per CDR3 protein. The sample holds 300,000 to 450,000 distinct CDR3 sequences, around 5.5% seen once. The sample was whole blood, taken in connection with sensitization to the hapten diphenylcyclopropenone (DPC). J is TRBJ2-5 and V is TRBV6-5, with D possibly matching TRBD2 (6 bases). This clonotype was obtained from a woman under 30 with alopecia areata. Some clones in this sample may be carry-over from other donors' samples. The chain's CDR3 is CASSYSTGAQETQYF. The CDR3 DNA reads as TGTGCCAGCAGTTACTCTACGGGAGCCCAAGAGACCCAGTACTTC.